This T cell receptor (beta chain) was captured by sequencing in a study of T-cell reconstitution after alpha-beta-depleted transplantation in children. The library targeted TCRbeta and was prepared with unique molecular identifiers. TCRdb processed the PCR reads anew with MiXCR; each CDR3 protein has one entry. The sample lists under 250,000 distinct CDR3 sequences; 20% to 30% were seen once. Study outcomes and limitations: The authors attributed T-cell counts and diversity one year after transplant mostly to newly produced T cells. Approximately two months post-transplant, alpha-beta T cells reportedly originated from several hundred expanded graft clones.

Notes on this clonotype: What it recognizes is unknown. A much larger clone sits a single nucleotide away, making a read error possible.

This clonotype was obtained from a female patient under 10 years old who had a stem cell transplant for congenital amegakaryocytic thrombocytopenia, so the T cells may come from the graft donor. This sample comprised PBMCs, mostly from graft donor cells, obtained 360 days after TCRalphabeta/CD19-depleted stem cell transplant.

The CDR3 region is CGARNQFSSTEAFF. DNA of the CDR3: TGCGGTGCTAGAAATCAGTTTTCGAGCACTGAAGCTTTCTTT. This chain uses TRBV20-1 with TRBJ1-1; D gene uncertain. Germline-derived CDR1 and CDR2 are DFQATT and SNEGSKA (reference sequence). The CDR3 is 14 residues long.